These 8 T cell receptor beta chains were sequenced from one sample in a study of blood T cell repertoires in COVID-19. Profiling relied on immunoSEQ multiplex PCR, and the TCRdb table lists in-frame clones only, not all of them. The table shows approximately 270,000 clones, with around 85% occurring only once. Sequencing was carried out using PBMCs or T cells enriched from blood (not recorded which). The receptors originated from a woman aged 45-65 years who had recovered from COVID-19.

This chain uses TRBV6-8 with TRBJ1-1; 10 nucleotides align to TRBD1. Trimming cost V 2 bases and J 5 bases; bases outside gene matches: 8. The germline V gene has CDR1 MNHGY and CDR2 SAAAGT. The CDR3 runs to 16 residues. CDR3 nucleotide sequence: TGTGCCAGCAGTTACCCGGACAGGGGGAGTAGGACTGAAGCTTTCTTT. This gives the protein CASSYPDRGSRTEAFF.

V and J are TRBV6-5 and TRBJ2-7; 10 positions agree with TRBD1. CDR3 length: 15 amino acids. Per germline, CDR1 MNHEY and CDR2 SVGAGI. J gave up 3 bases and V 0 bases, and 2 bases lay outside the gene matches. The CDR3 nucleotides are TGTGCCAGCAGTTACTCGGGACAGGGGATCTACGAGCAGTACTTC. Protein: CASSYSGQGIYEQYF.

The chain carries TRBV7-3 and TRBJ2-1, with 12 bases matching TRBD2. J lost 4 bases, V lost 4 bases, and 2 bases had no gene match. The CDR3 loop spans 15 amino acids. Germline CDR1 reads SGHTA; CDR2 reads FQGTGA. CDR3 sequence: CASSSGTSGYNEQFF. DNA for the CDR3: TGTGCCAGCAGCTCTGGGACTAGCGGGTACAATGAGCAGTTCTTC.

The rearrangement links TRBV19 to TRBJ2-1; 9 bases map to TRBD2. V was clipped by 9 bases and J by 0 bases; unmatched bases: 6. The CDR3 contains 15 residues. Germline lookup yields CDR1 LNHDA and CDR2 SQIVND (reference sequence). CDR3 sequence reads: CASSLAGSSYNEQFF. CDR3 nucleotides: TGTGCCAGCAGCCTAGCGGGAAGCTCCTACAATGAGCAGTTCTTC.

The chain carries TRBV9 and TRBJ1-2; weak D call: TRBD1 (5 bases). The V end was cut by 3 bases, the J end by 4 bases, with 10 bases between. This CDR3 is built from 13 residues. Germline values: CDR1 SGDLS, CDR2 YYNGEE. The DNA for the CDR3 is TGTGCCAGCAGCGCGACAGTGCTCTATGGCTACACCTTC. Residues: CASSATVLYGYTF.

CDR3 nucleotide sequence: TGTGCCAGCAGCTTAGTAGGACTCAATCAGCCCCAGCATTTT. The encoded protein is CASSLVGLNQPQHF. The chain couples TRBV7-2 to TRBJ1-5; unclear D gene. Trimming took off 1 base at V and 3 bases at J, with 7 bases between the two ends. From germline, CDR1 is SGHTA and CDR2 FQGNSA. This CDR3 is built from 14 residues.

This clone came up once. The gene calls are TRBV27 and TRBJ2-1; 11 bases agree with TRBD2. V shed 0 bases, J shed 6 bases, and the junction held 13 bases outside the gene matches. Germline-derived CDR1 and CDR2 are MNHEY and SMNVEV (reference sequence). The CDR3 is made up of 19 amino acids. DNA of the CDR3: TGTGCCAGCAGTTTATCGAAAACTAGCGGGAGACGAAGGGCCAATGAGCAGTTCTTC. Translating gives CASSLSKTSGRRRANEQFF.

The gene calls are TRBV2 and TRBJ2-3; 14 bases agree with TRBD2. The CDR3 loop spans 16 amino acids. Trimming cost V 5 bases and J 4 bases; bases outside gene matches: 5. Germline V gives CDR1 SNHLY, CDR2 FYNNEI. In DNA form, the CDR3 reads TGTGCCAGCAGTACTGGACTAGCGGGAGGAGCAGATACGCAGTATTTT. Translation: CASSTGLAGGADTQYF.